The 32 T cell receptor beta chains below come from one sample, sequenced in a study of blood T cell repertoires in COVID-19. The repertoire was sequenced with immunoSEQ multiplex PCR; TCRdb's copy has only in-frame clones and lacks some. The sample contains some 250,000 clones, less than 90% of which appear only once. Specimen: peripheral blood. The receptor set was obtained from a man under 40 with active or convalescent COVID-19.

CDR3 residues: CAWNSQVFGYGYTF. Written as DNA, the CDR3 is TGTGCCTGGAACTCCCAGGTTTTCGGCTATGGCTACACCTTC. This chain connects TRBV30 to TRBJ1-2; D gene ambiguous. Germline lookup yields CDR1 GTSNPN and CDR2 SVGIG (reference sequence). V lost 4 bases and J lost 4, with 16 bases in between. The CDR3 is 14 amino acids.

V is TRBV7-9 and J is TRBJ2-5, with TRBD1 matching 8 bases. In germline, CDR1 is SEHNR, CDR2 FQNEAQ (reference sequence). The CDR3 runs 16 residues. With V trimmed by 7 bases and J by 4 bases, 14 bases remained unmatched. Written as DNA, the CDR3 is TGTGCCAGCACCGAAGCCAGACAGGGGACGGGAGAGACCCAGTACTTC. Translated: CASTEARQGTGETQYF. Variable domain in full (rest from reference TRBV7-9 and TRBJ2-5): DTGVSQNPRHKITKRGQNVTFRCDPISEHNRLYWYRQTLGQGPEFLTYFQNEAQLEKSRLLSDRFSAERPKGSFSTLEIQRTEQGDSAMYLCASTEARQGTGETQYFGPGTRLLVL.

The chain joins TRBV4-1 to TRBJ2-7; D call uncertain. Per the germline V gene, CDR1 is MGHRA and CDR2 is YSYEKL. CDR3 length: 15 residues. V lost 0 bases, J lost 3 bases, and 12 bases lay in between. CDR3 amino acids: CASSQDPHNSYEQYF. The CDR3 DNA is TGCGCCAGCAGCCAAGATCCCCACAACAGCTACGAGCAGTACTTC.

Only one count was recorded for this clone. This chain links TRBV7-9 with TRBJ2-5; 8 bases map to TRBD2. The length of the CDR3 is 15 residues. The germline V gene has CDR1 SEHNR and CDR2 FQNEAQ (reference sequence). With 6 bases clipped from V and 5 bases from J, the junction kept 11 bases outside the gene matches. CDR3 residues: CASRPFGGAFETQYF. In DNA form, the CDR3 reads TGTGCCAGCAGGCCTTTCGGGGGGGCCTTCGAGACCCAGTACTTC.

This chain uses TRBV4-1 with TRBJ2-7, with 10 bases lining up with TRBD1. CDR1 and CDR2 (germline): MGHRA, YSYEKL. V lost 3 bases to trimming and J lost 4 bases; unmatched junction nucleotides: 6. The CDR3 loop spans 15 amino acids. The CDR3 here is CASSHLTGGEYEQYF. The CDR3 nucleotides are TGCGCCAGCAGCCACCTGACAGGGGGCGAATACGAGCAGTACTTC.

This clone was detected only a few times. This chain uses TRBV6-5 with TRBJ2-7; the match to TRBD1 covers 7 bases. The germline gives CDR1 MNHEY, CDR2 SVGAGI. V trimming: 7 bases; J trimming: 2 bases; junction bases outside the gene matches: 8. The CDR3 consists of 14 residues. DNA for the CDR3: TGTGCCAGCACCTCCGGGACAGAGACCTACGAGCAGTACTTC. Translation: CASTSGTETYEQYF.

The chain has TRBV10-2 and TRBJ2-3; 9 nucleotides match TRBD2. The CDR3 runs to 14 residues. Trimming removed 11 bases from V and 2 bases from J; junction bases left unmatched: 8. Germline lookup yields CDR1 WSHSY and CDR2 SAAADI. CDR3 bases: TGCGCCGGGGATCTAGCGGGGAACACAGATACGCAGTATTTT. Encoded protein: CAGDLAGNTDTQYF.

This clone has a single count. The chain recombines TRBV6-5 with TRBJ1-2; D possibly corresponds to TRBD1 (6 bases). V lost 6 bases and J lost 4, with 12 bases in between. Germline CDR1 MNHEY, CDR2 SVGAGI. This CDR3 has 13 amino acids. CDR3 sequence: CASSLQGIYGYTF. For the CDR3, the DNA is TGTGCCAGCAGCCTACAGGGTATCTATGGCTACACCTTC.

V gene TRBV7-3 combines with J gene TRBJ2-2; 8 positions agree with TRBD1. Germline V CDR1 and CDR2: SGHTA, FQGTGA. J gave up 1 base and V 2 bases, and 0 bases lay outside the gene matches. The CDR3 contains 15 residues. The CDR3 loop is CASSLGQGNTGELFF. In nucleotides, the CDR3 is TGTGCCAGCAGCTTAGGACAGGGGAACACCGGGGAGCTGTTTTTT.

Of note for this clone: Other DNA sequences in the same sample also yield this CDR3. The chain is built from TRBV5-1 and TRBJ2-7; weak D call: TRBD2 (6 bases). V gave up 0 bases and J gave up 0 bases, with 10 bases separating them. The CDR3 sequence is 15 residues long. The germline CDR1 and CDR2 sequences are SGHRS and YFSETQ. The CDR3 protein is CASSLAGGSSYEQYF. CDR3 nucleotide sequence: TGCGCCAGCAGCTTGGCCGGAGGGAGCTCCTACGAGCAGTACTTC.

The chain joins TRBV29-1 to TRBJ2-3; TRBD2 matches at 7 bases. CDR1 and CDR2 from the germline V gene are SQVTM and ANQGSEA. There are 16 residues in the CDR3. Germline trimming cut 3 bases from V and 5 bases from J; bases unmatched to any gene: 14. The CDR3 sequence is CSVDHILAPGVDTQYF. CDR3 sequence (DNA): TGCAGCGTTGACCACATACTAGCGCCGGGGGTAGATACGCAGTATTTT.

The chain employs TRBV6-6 and TRBJ1-5, with 7 positions matching TRBD1. After removal of 2 bases from V and 3 bases from J, the junction contained 7 bases not matched to a gene. Germline assignment: CDR1 MNHNY and CDR2 SVGAGI (reference sequence). CDR3 length: 16 amino acids. The CDR3 loop reads CASSYPPGQFNQPQHF. As DNA, the CDR3 is TGTGCCAGCAGTTACCCGCCGGGACAGTTCAATCAGCCCCAGCATTTT.

The rearrangement links TRBV3-1 (or the pseudogene TRBV3-2) to TRBJ1-5; D is unclear. V was pared by 6 bases and J by 0 bases, with 15 bases between. Looked up from germline, CDR1 is LGHDT and CDR2 is YNNKEL (reference sequence). The CDR3 loop spans 16 amino acids. CDR3 protein: CASRNFREYSNQPQHF. CDR3 bases: TGTGCCAGCAGAAATTTCCGAGAGTATAGCAATCAGCCCCAGCATTTT.

CDR3 sequence reads: CASSFSGGGALTNTGELFF. The CDR3 DNA sequence: TGTGCCAGCAGTTTCAGTGGAGGGGGCGCCTTAACGAACACCGGGGAGCTGTTTTTT. This chain uses TRBV27 with TRBJ2-2, with D possibly TRBD1 on 7 matching bases. Trimming removed 3 bases from V and 0 bases from J, with 20 bases in between. Germline CDR1 reads MNHEY; CDR2 reads SMNVEV (reference sequence). This CDR3 region has 19 residues.

The chain has TRBV19 and TRBJ1-2; unclear D gene. V was trimmed by 6 bases and J by 1 base, leaving 6 bases between them. The germline gives CDR1 LNHDA, CDR2 SQIVND (reference sequence). The CDR3 sequence is 12 residues long. For the CDR3, the DNA is TGTGCCAGTAGCCAGGTTAACTATGGCTACACCTTC. It codes for CASSQVNYGYTF.

This clone turned up a few times. The chain combines TRBV2 with TRBJ1-1, with TRBD1 matching 7 bases. The germline V gene encodes CDR1 SNHLY and CDR2 FYNNEI. The CDR3 has 14 amino acids. The trim removed 7 bases at V and 0 bases at J, leaving 5 bases unmatched. CDR3 DNA sequence: TGTGCCAGCAATGTACAGGGGATGAACACTGAAGCTTTCTTT. It translates to CASNVQGMNTEAFF.

This clone was recorded only once. The gene calls are TRBV30 and TRBJ1-5; D remains unclear. V lost 3 bases and J 2 bases, leaving 14 bases between the germline ends. CDR1 is GTSNPN and CDR2 is SVGIG in the germline V gene (reference sequence). The CDR3 has 15 residues. CDR3 sequence (DNA): TGTGCCTGGAGGGAGGACGGTAGTGGCAATCAGCCCCAGCATTTT. Protein product: CAWREDGSGNQPQHF.

The chain carries TRBV29-1 and TRBJ1-5; D might be TRBD1 (6 bases). V lost 6 bases and J 3 bases, leaving 12 bases between the germline ends. Germline V gene lookup returns CDR1 SQVTM and CDR2 ANQGSEA. This CDR3 spans 13 amino acids. This chain's CDR3 is CSVKQGNNQPQHF. DNA for the CDR3: TGCAGCGTCAAACAGGGAAACAATCAGCCCCAGCATTTT.

This chain uses TRBV6-2 or TRBV6-3 with TRBJ2-7; D may be TRBD2 (7 bases). The germline CDR1 and CDR2 sequences are MNHEY and SVGEGT. With 2 bases removed from V and 0 bases from J, the gap between germline ends came to 11 bases. The CDR3 length is 15 residues. The CDR3 here is CASSYAGASSYEQYF. Here the CDR3 DNA reads TGTGCCAGCAGTTACGCGGGGGCTAGCTCCTACGAGCAGTACTTC.

The genes are TRBV30 and TRBJ1-3, with unresolved D. This CDR3 has 12 amino acids. Germline CDR1 GTSNPN, CDR2 SVGIG (reference sequence). Trimming took 4 bases from V and 1 from J, leaving 5 bases between them. In DNA, the CDR3 is TGTGCCTGGACAGTATCTGGAAACACCATATATTTT. Translation: CAWTVSGNTIYF.

In its sample, this clone was seen once. The genes are TRBV7-8 and TRBJ1-1; no clear D. The ends were cut back, 0 bases at V and 4 bases at J, with 9 bases in the middle. Germline V gives CDR1 SGHVS, CDR2 FQNEAQ. CDR3 length equals 14 residues. CDR3 DNA: TGTGCCAGCAGCTTAGCGTCGTCTTTCACTGAAGCTTTCTTT. This translates into CASSLASSFTEAFF.

The chain uses TRBV5-6 and TRBJ2-1; 10 nucleotides align to TRBD1. Trimming cost V 6 bases and J 2 bases; bases outside gene matches: 5. The CDR3 is 15 residues long. Germline CDR1 reads SGHDT; CDR2 reads YYEEEE. CDR3 sequence (DNA): TGTGCCAGCACCCCGGGACAGGGGACCTACAATGAGCAGTTCTTC. It yields the protein CASTPGQGTYNEQFF.

The chain carries TRBV18 and TRBJ1-2; D is perhaps TRBD1 (5 bases). Per the germline V gene, CDR1 is KGHSH and CDR2 is LQKENI. V lost 3 bases, J lost 0 bases, and 17 bases lay in between. This CDR3 comprises 17 residues. CDR3 region: CASSPFSGAAANYGYTF. The CDR3 nucleotides read TGTGCCAGCTCACCTTTTTCTGGGGCTGCAGCTAACTATGGCTACACCTTC.

This sequence joins TRBV5-1 and TRBJ1-2; TRBD1 agrees at 7 bases. Germline V gene lookup returns CDR1 SGHRS and CDR2 YFSETQ. With V trimmed by 0 bases and J by 4 bases, 18 bases remained unmatched. This CDR3 spans 19 amino acids. The CDR3 region is CASSLEGQSPSRTFYGYTF. The CDR3 DNA reads as TGCGCCAGCAGCTTGGAGGGACAGAGCCCGTCACGAACCTTCTATGGCTACACCTTC.

The chain employs TRBV4-3 and TRBJ1-5, with 9 nucleotides matching TRBD1. The CDR3 is 16 residues long. Trimming took 6 bases from V and 6 from J; bases not matched to a gene: 12. Germline values: CDR1 LGHNA, CDR2 YSLEER. CDR3 sequence (DNA): TGCGCCAGCAGGTTAGCCGGGACAGGGTTAGGTCAGCCCCAGCATTTT. Protein sequence: CASRLAGTGLGQPQHF.

The CDR3 region is CASSKGSSRTAGNEQFF. In DNA, the CDR3 is TGTGCCAGCAGCAAAGGGTCTAGCCGTACGGCAGGCAATGAGCAGTTCTTC. V and J are TRBV21-1 and TRBJ2-1; the table names TRBD2, a call not compared with the DNA. TRBV21-1 counts as a pseudogene. CDR3 length: 17 amino acids.

The chain employs TRBV6-5 and TRBJ1-1, with 12 bases aligning to TRBD1. The germline CDR1 and CDR2 sequences are MNHEY and SVGAGI. The CDR3 sequence is 14 residues long. The V and J ends lost 6 bases and 10 bases, in that order; junction bases with no gene match: 9. The CDR3 region is CASSRDRGLRGAFF. Written as DNA, the CDR3 is TGTGCCAGCAGCCGGGACAGGGGGCTGAGGGGAGCTTTCTTT.

Turning to this clone: Sequence at one end of the junction differs from germline and may be a read error. V usage is TRBV15 and J usage is TRBJ1-3; 7 nucleotides match TRBD1. This CDR3 is 15 amino acids long. Germline assignment: CDR1 LNHNV and CDR2 YYDKDF (reference sequence). CDR3 coding DNA: TGTGCCAGCAGCGATCTGACAGGGTTAGGAAACACCATATATTTT. This translates into CASSDLTGLGNTIYF. The whole variable domain, filled in from reference TRBV15 and TRBJ1-3, reads DAMVIQNPRYQVTQFGKPVTLSCSQTLNHNVMYWYQQKSSQAPKLLFHYYDKDFNNEADTPDNFQSRRPNTSFCFLDIRSPGLGDTAMYLCASSDLTGLGNTIYFGEGSWLTVV.

With respect to this clone: Other nucleotide sequences in the sample specify the same CDR3. The genes are TRBV4-1 and TRBJ1-3; the D is unclear. Germline values: CDR1 MGHRA, CDR2 YSYEKL. This CDR3 has 16 amino acids. The germline V and J ends were trimmed by 0 bases and 0 bases, with 9 bases remaining between them. CDR3 nucleotide sequence: TGCGCCAGCAGCCAAGATGGAGGGAGCTCTGGAAACACCATATATTTT. Its translation: CASSQDGGSSGNTIYF.

About this clone: One end of the junction fails to match germline, which may point to a read error. V and J are TRBV6-5 and TRBJ1-2; TRBD1 aligns across 8 bases. The CDR3 consists of 14 residues. CDR1 MNHEY and CDR2 SVGAGI come from the germline V gene. In nucleotides, the CDR3 is TGTGCCAGCAGAAAGCACGGACAGGGAAACTATATGATCTTC. It translates to CASRKHGQGNYMIF.

The chain employs TRBV5-6 and TRBJ2-7; D gene ambiguous. Looked up from germline, CDR1 is SGHDT and CDR2 is YYEEEE. V lost 1 base, J lost 5 bases, and 16 bases lay in between. The CDR3 is made up of 15 amino acids. The CDR3 spells CASSLPDSAWHEQYF. The CDR3 region has the DNA TGTGCCAGCAGCTTGCCTGACTCGGCCTGGCACGAGCAGTACTTC.

The V call is TRBV30, the J call TRBJ1-5; D is possibly TRBD1 (6 bases). Trimming removed 3 bases from V and 6 bases from J, with 9 bases in between. The CDR3 contains 12 residues. Germline CDR1 GTSNPN, CDR2 SVGIG (reference sequence). The CDR3 protein is CAWRGAGQPQHF. The CDR3 DNA reads TGTGCCTGGAGGGGGGCGGGTCAGCCCCAGCATTTT.